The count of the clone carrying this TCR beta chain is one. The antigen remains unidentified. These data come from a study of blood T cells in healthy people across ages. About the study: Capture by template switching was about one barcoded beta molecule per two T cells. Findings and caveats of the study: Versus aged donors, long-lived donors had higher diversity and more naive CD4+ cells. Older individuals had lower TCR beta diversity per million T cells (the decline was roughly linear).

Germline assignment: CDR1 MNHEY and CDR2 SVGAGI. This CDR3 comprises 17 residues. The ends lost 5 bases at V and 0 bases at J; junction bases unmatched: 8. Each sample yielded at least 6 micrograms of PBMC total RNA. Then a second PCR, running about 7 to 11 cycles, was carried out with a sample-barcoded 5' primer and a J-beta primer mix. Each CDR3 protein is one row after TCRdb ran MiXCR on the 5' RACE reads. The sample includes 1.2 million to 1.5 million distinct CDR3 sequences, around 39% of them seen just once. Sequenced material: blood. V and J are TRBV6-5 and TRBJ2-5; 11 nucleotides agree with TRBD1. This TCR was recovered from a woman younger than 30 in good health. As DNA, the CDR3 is TGTGCCAGCAGTCCGGGACAGGGGGTTGTGTACCAAGAGACCCAGTACTTC. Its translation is CASSPGQGVVYQETQYF.